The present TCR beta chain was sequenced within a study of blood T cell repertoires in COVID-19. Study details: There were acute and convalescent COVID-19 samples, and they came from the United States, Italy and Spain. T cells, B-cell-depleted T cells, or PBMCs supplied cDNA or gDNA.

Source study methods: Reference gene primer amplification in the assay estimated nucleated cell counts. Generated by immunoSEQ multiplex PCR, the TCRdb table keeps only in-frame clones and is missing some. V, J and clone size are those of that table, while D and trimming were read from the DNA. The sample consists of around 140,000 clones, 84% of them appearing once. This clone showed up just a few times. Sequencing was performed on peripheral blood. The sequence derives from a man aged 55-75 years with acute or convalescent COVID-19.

CDR3 protein: CATTTAAYEQYF. CDR3 coding DNA: TGTGCCACGACCACGGCGGCCTACGAGCAGTACTTC. The chain carries TRBV6-5 and TRBJ2-7; D ambiguous. V dropped 10 bases and J dropped 2 bases, with 12 bases sitting between them. The CDR3 runs 12 residues. The V gene's germline CDR1 is MNHEY and CDR2 SVGAGI.